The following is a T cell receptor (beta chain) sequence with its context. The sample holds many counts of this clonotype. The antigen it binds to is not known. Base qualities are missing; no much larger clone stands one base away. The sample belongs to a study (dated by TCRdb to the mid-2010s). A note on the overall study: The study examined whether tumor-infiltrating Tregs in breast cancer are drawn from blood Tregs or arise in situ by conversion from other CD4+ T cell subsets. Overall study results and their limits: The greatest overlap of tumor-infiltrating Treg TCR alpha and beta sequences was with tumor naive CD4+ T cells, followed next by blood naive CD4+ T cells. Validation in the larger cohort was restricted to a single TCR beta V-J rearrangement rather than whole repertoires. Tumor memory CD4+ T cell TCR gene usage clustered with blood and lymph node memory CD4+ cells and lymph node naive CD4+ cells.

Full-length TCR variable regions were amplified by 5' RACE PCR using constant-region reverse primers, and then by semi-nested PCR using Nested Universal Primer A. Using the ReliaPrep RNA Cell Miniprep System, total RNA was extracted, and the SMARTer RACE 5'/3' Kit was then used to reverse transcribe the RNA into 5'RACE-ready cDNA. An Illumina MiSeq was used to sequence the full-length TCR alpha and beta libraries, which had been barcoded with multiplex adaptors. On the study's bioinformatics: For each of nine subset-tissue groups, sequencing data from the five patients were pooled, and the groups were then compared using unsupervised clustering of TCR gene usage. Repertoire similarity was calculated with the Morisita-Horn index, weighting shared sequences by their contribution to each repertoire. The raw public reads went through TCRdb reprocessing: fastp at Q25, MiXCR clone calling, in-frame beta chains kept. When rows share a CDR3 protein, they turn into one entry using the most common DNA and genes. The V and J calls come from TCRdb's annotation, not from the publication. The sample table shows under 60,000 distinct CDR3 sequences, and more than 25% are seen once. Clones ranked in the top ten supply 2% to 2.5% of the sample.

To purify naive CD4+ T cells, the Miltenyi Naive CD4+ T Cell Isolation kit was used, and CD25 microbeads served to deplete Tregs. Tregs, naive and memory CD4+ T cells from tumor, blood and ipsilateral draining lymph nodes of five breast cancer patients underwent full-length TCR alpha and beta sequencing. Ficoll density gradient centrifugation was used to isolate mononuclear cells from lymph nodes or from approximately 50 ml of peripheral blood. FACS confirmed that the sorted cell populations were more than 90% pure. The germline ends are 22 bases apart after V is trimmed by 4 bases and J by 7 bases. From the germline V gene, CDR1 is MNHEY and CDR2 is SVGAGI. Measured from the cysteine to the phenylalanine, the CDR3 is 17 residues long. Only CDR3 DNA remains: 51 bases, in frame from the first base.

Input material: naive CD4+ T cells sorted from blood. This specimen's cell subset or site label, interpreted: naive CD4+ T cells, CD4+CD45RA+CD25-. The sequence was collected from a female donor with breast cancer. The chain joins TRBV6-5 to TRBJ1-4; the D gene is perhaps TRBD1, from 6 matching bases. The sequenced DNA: TGTGCCAGCAGTTTACACACCCCTGACAGGTTTGGTGAAAAACTGTTTTTT. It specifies CASSLHTPDRFGEKLFF.